This TCR beta chain originates from a study of shared clonotypes between healthy human individuals. The table came from immunoSEQ multiplex PCR; TCRdb's copy has only in-frame clones and leaves some out. The sample lists some 200,000 clones; approximately 65% were seen once. The sample consisted of memory CD4+ T cells sorted from blood. Subset in this sample: CD45RA-negative fraction. The sequence was collected from a man younger than 45 in good health.

CDR3 protein: CASSHGAVGPLQETQYF. The CDR3 region has the DNA TGTGCCAGCAGCCATGGAGCAGTAGGGCCTCTACAAGAGACCCAGTACTTC. The chain recombines TRBV14 with TRBJ2-5; the D is unclear. V was cut by 3 bases and J by 2 bases, with 19 bases left in between. The CDR3 totals 17 residues. From germline, CDR1 is SGHDN and CDR2 FVKESK.